This T cell receptor (beta chain) was profiled in a study of chemoradiotherapy in HPV16-positive cancers (dated by TCRdb to between 2021 and 2024). For context, the study as a whole: Candidate HPV-specific T-cell clones and common TCR motifs were defined through functional T-cell assays on cells from a couple of HPV16-positive patients. The study set out to ask whether T-cell immunity against the HPV oncoproteins E6 and E7 changes over the course of chemoradiotherapy and whether that immunity affects survival. The candidate HPV-specific TCRs and motifs were then tracked in TCR repertoires from some 86 patients with HPV-related cancers.

The CDR3 sequence holds 15 residues, the cysteine and phenylalanine included. Of the read, only the CDR3 DNA is kept; its 45 bases are in frame from base 1. Deletion took 4 bases off V and 4 bases off J, with a span of 16 bases between the germline ends. CDR1 and CDR2 were assigned from the germline V gene as SGHDT and YYEEEE. General study outcomes and caveats: Expansion of candidate HPV-specific clones and E7-related TCR motifs was observed in the tumor microenvironment during treatment, whereas no such expansion was observed for non-HPV-specific T cells. Among HPV16-positive patients, expansion of HPV-responsive T cells during chemoradiotherapy was associated with better recurrence-free survival. The survival association was reported for HPV16-positive patients, and the functional definition of HPV-specific T cells was derived from only a couple of HPV16-positive patients.

Library preparation employed the immunoSEQ multiplex PCR assay. Sourced from immuneACCESS, this table was stored by TCRdb with only in-frame sequences that have V and J called. A share of the clones is absent; for the studies checked, an unresolved V gene accounts for under half, and the remainder has no known explanation. In all, the sample holds some 1,800 clones, and more than 80% of those were seen once. The top ten constitute roughly 2.5% of the sample. Repertoires were sampled repeatedly over the course of chemoradiotherapy so that clonal expansion in the tumor microenvironment could be followed. As concerns this clone: Its antigen is still unknown. No per-base quality is available; no much larger clone lies one base away.

The chain is encoded by TRBV5-6 joined to TRBJ2-3; TRBD2 is a possible D gene, resting on 6 matching bases. The sample consisted of tumor tissue, taken from a patient who underwent chemoradiotherapy. The receptor was derived from a human donor with HPV-associated anogenital cancer. The sequenced DNA: TGTGCCAGCAGCCCGGGACTCCCCGGGGCAGATACGCAGTATTTT. This yields the protein CASSPGLPGADTQYF.